Presented here are 12 T cell receptor beta chains from one specimen sequenced in a study of siplizumab effects on memory and regulatory T cells. Only in-frame clones appear in the TCRdb table, and some are missing; sequencing was by immunoSEQ multiplex PCR. The sample has over 60,000 clones; about 89% are singletons. The specimen sequenced was CD8+ T cells sorted from blood. Receptors were obtained from a human donor in good health.

The rearrangement uses TRBV5-5 and TRBJ1-2; D is unclear. V lost 0 bases, J lost 2 bases, and 11 bases lay in between. The CDR3 runs to 15 residues. The V gene's germline CDR1 is SGHKS and CDR2 YYEKEE (reference sequence). The CDR3 sequence: CASSLAVVNNYGYTF. The CDR3 DNA reads TGTGCCAGCAGCTTGGCCGTGGTTAACAACTATGGCTACACCTTC.

This chain joins TRBV7-2 and TRBJ2-5, with TRBD2 identical over 7 bases. Germline CDR1 and CDR2: SGHTA and FQGNSA. Trimming at V came to 2 bases and at J to 1 base, leaving 7 bases not matched to a gene. This CDR3 spans 16 amino acids. CDR3 loop: CASSLSPAGFQETQYF. DNA for the CDR3: TGTGCCAGCAGCTTAAGCCCAGCGGGATTCCAAGAGACCCAGTACTTC.

The J gene is TRBJ2-1, the V gene TRBV5-6, with unresolved D. CDR3 size: 15 residues. From germline, CDR1 is SGHDT and CDR2 YYEEEE. The ends were cut back, 1 base at V and 3 bases at J, with 11 bases in the middle. The CDR3 here is CASSLTAEYYNEQFF. The CDR3 DNA is TGTGCCAGCAGCTTGACGGCGGAATACTACAATGAGCAGTTCTTC.

V is TRBV7-9 and J is TRBJ2-5; no definite D call. The CDR3 has 13 residues. V lost 8 bases and J 2 bases, leaving 12 bases between the germline ends. In germline, CDR1 is SEHNR, CDR2 FQNEAQ (reference sequence). The CDR3 loop reads CASYNAQQETQYF. DNA for the CDR3: TGTGCCAGCTACAATGCGCAGCAAGAGACCCAGTACTTC. The full variable domain, in which reference TRBV7-9 and TRBJ2-5 provide the parts outside the CDR3, is DTGVSQNPRHKITKRGQNVTFRCDPISEHNRLYWYRQTLGQGPEFLTYFQNEAQLEKSRLLSDRFSAERPKGSFSTLEIQRTEQGDSAMYLCASYNAQQETQYFGPGTRLLVL.

The CDR3 is CAGDSMNTEAFF. In DNA, the CDR3 is TGTGCCGGGGACAGCATGAACACTGAAGCTTTCTTT. V gene TRBV7-9 combines with J gene TRBJ1-1, with 7 bases identical to TRBD1. The length of the CDR3 is 12 residues. The V segment lost 11 bases and the J segment 0 bases; nucleotides outside the gene matches: 3. Per germline, CDR1 SEHNR and CDR2 FQNEAQ (reference sequence). Based on the CDR3 plus reference TRBV7-9 and TRBJ1-1, the full variable domain is DTGVSQNPRHKITKRGQNVTFRCDPISEHNRLYWYRQTLGQGPEFLTYFQNEAQLEKSRLLSDRFSAERPKGSFSTLEIQRTEQGDSAMYLCAGDSMNTEAFFGQGTRLTVV.

V gene TRBV4-1 combines with J gene TRBJ2-7; 10 bases match TRBD1. This CDR3 spans 13 amino acids. V shed 4 bases, J shed 6 bases, and the junction held 3 bases outside the gene matches. The germline V gene has CDR1 MGHRA and CDR2 YSYEKL. The chain's CDR3 is CASSPTGGPEQYF. The CDR3 nucleotides are TGCGCCAGCAGCCCGACAGGGGGCCCCGAGCAGTACTTC.

The sample holds a few counts of this clone. J is TRBJ2-1 and V is TRBV27, with TRBD2 identical over 8 bases. The trim removed 5 bases at V and 7 bases at J, leaving 7 bases unmatched. Germline assignment: CDR1 MNHEY and CDR2 SMNVEV (reference sequence). The CDR3 covers 14 residues. CDR3 loop: CASSPSGRMNEQFF. CDR3 coding DNA: TGTGCCAGCAGTCCCAGCGGGAGAATGAATGAGCAGTTCTTC.

Details on this clone: The junction departs from germline at one end; a sequencing error may be responsible. This sequence joins TRBV7-7 and TRBJ2-1, with 11 bases aligning to TRBD2. The CDR3 extends over 18 amino acids. The germline gives CDR1 SSHAT, CDR2 FNYEAQ (reference sequence). CDR3 sequence reads: CASSLEPIGLAGFNEQFF. CDR3 DNA: TGTGCTAGCAGCTTAGAGCCCATAGGACTAGCGGGCTTCAATGAGCAGTTCTTC.

V and J are TRBV6-6 and TRBJ2-1; 12 nucleotides line up with TRBD2. V lost 2 bases to trimming and J lost 8 bases; unmatched junction nucleotides: 4. The CDR3 loop spans 15 amino acids. CDR1 is MNHNY and CDR2 is SVGAGI in the germline V gene (reference sequence). The CDR3 nucleotides are TGTGCCAGCAGTTACCCTAGCGGGGGGGCCGATGAGCAGTTCTTC. Encoded protein: CASSYPSGGADEQFF.

This sequence joins TRBV7-9 and TRBJ2-1; D not certain. V was clipped by 4 bases and J by 7 bases, with 5 bases between them. The CDR3 has 11 amino acids. Germline V gives CDR1 SEHNR, CDR2 FQNEAQ (reference sequence). This chain's CDR3 is CASSSLNEQFF. In DNA form, the CDR3 reads TGTGCCAGCAGCTCCTTAAATGAGCAGTTCTTC.

This rearrangement joins TRBV5-1 to TRBJ1-1, with 10 bases matching TRBD1. J gave up 1 base and V 4 bases, and 4 bases lay outside the gene matches. This CDR3 has 15 amino acids. Germline CDR1 reads SGHRS; CDR2 reads YFSETQ. CDR3 DNA: TGCGCCAGCAGCCCCTGGACAGGGGGGAACACTGAAGCTTTCTTT. It is translated as CASSPWTGGNTEAFF.

The chain recombines TRBV7-8 with TRBJ1-6; D remains unclear. The CDR3 spans 12 residues. Per germline, CDR1 SGHVS and CDR2 FQNEAQ. Trimming took off 6 bases at V and 9 bases at J, with 9 bases between the two ends. In nucleotides, the CDR3 is TGTGCCAGCAGTCTCGACGGTTCACCCCTCCACTTT. It codes for CASSLDGSPLHF. Full variable domain (outside the CDR3, taken from reference TRBV7-8 and TRBJ1-6): GAGVSQSPRYKVAKRGQDVALRCDPISGHVSLFWYQQALGQGPEFLTYFQNEAQLDKSGLPSDRFFAERPEGSVSTLKIQRTQQEDSAVYLCASSLDGSPLHFGNGTRLTVT.